The source of this TCR beta chain is a study of PD-1 blockade in classical Hodgkin lymphoma (dated by TCRdb to the early 2020s). As for the study more broadly: Nivolumab dosing was 3 mg/kg intravenously every 2 weeks, continuing until either disease progression or unacceptable toxicity. A peripheral blood immune signature of response to PD-1 blockade in classical Hodgkin lymphoma was defined using TCR beta sequencing and CyTOF.

The investigation overall reported the following: Baseline TCR diversity was reported to be lower in newly diagnosed patients than in healthy donors, and even lower in relapsed/refractory patients. Trial patients achieving complete response had baseline diversity similar to newly diagnosed patients, whereas partial responders and progressors had significantly lower diversity. Lower diversity was seen in patients whose nivolumab began less than 1 year after ASCT, and these patients were left out of later analyses so that immune reconstitution would not confound the results. Only a single clinical trial cohort was studied, and what caused the repertoire differences, possibly disease activity or prior therapy, remained undefined. A significant rise by C4D1 was seen in CD4+ but not CD8+ TCR diversity (p=0.0027 vs p=0.16), with the rise being most apparent in complete responders (p=0.02).

CDR3 length: 15 amino acids, cysteine to phenylalanine. The read is trimmed to its CDR3 DNA, 45 bases read in frame from base 1. V sheds 0 bases and J sheds 6 bases, leaving 14 bases between their ends. Via the germline V gene, CDR1 is ENHRY and CDR2 SYGVKD. The Qiagen DNeasy kit was used to extract genomic DNA from unsorted PBMCs and from the negatively selected CD4+ and CD8+ fractions. TCR beta CDR3 regions were subjected to amplification by immunoSEQ multiplex PCR with primers that anneal to V and J segments. A synthetic immune receptor repertoire was used to minimize amplification bias, and remaining bias was computationally removed after sequencing. In the authors' own workflow: Custom Python scripts were used to quantify repertoire diversity as the Shannon entropy index. Unsorted, CD4+ and CD8+ repertoires were analyzed separately, except for combined analyses in which CD4+ and CD8+ sequences were merged in silico. A clone was considered expanded if an increase in frequency of at least 2-fold after treatment relative to C1D1 was found, and a pseudocount of 0.5 was applied to clones undetected at baseline. Clones with 0 or 1 copy at C1D1 were classified as singleton clones, and clones with 2 or more copies were classified as non-singleton clones. Clones expanded in unsorted samples were assigned a CD4+, CD8+ or unknown annotation through matching of protein sequences in sorted samples from the same patient. Wilcoxon tests on paired samples were used to test changes in diversity from C1D1 to C4D1. TCRdb's version of the immuneACCESS table is confined to in-frame rearrangements and falls short of the full clone set. An unresolved V gene accounts for under half of the shortfall where checked; the remainder is of unknown origin. That table is the source of V, J and clone size, and D and trimming were worked out from the DNA. The sample table holds over 25,000 clones, of which just under 80% were seen once. The ten most abundant clones make up roughly 35% of the sample.

According to the study, the label for this sample's time point signals: cycle 2 day 1 (C2D1) of nivolumab. Relapse after autologous stem cell transplantation had occurred in all trial patients, and cohorts A, B and C were distinguished by prior brentuximab vedotin exposure. The trial cohort was composed of about 58 patients with relapsed/refractory classical Hodgkin lymphoma, for whom complete response, partial response or progressive disease was recorded as best overall response. Single-agent nivolumab was administered to trial patients in the multi-cohort phase II CheckMate 205 trial. An independent review committee assessed best overall response by applying the 2007 International Working Group response criteria. Trial PBMCs were collected immediately before nivolumab initiation (C1D1) and during therapy at cycle 2 day 1 and cycle 4 day 1. Peripheral blood was collected in 8 mL Vacutainer Cell Preparation Tubes, from which PBMCs were isolated by centrifugation and then cryopreserved.

On this clone itself: Its antigen is not yet known. No base quality values were provided; no much bigger clone lies one nucleotide off.

Specimen: peripheral blood mononuclear cells (PBMCs), collected before the second cycle of nivolumab. This chain is built from TRBV10-3 and TRBJ1-1; the D gene assignment is ambiguous. This sequence originates from a human donor with classical Hodgkin lymphoma. The encoded CDR3 is CAISESHGVGAEAFF. In nucleotides, the sequence is TGTGCCATCAGTGAGTCACATGGTGTGGGCGCTGAAGCTTTCTTT.